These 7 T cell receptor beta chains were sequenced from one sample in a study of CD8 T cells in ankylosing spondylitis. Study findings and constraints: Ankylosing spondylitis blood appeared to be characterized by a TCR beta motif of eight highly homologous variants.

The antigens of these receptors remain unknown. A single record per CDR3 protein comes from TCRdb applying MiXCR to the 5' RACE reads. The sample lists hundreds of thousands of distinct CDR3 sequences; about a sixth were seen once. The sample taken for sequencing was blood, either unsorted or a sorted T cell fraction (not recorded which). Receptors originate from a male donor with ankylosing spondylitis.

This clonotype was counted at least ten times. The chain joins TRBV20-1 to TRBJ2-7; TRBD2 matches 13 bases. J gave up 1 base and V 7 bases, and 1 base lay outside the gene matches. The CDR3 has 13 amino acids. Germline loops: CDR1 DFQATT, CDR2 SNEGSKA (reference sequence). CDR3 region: CSGLAGGSYEQYF. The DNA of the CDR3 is TGCAGTGGACTAGCGGGAGGTTCCTACGAGCAGTACTTC.

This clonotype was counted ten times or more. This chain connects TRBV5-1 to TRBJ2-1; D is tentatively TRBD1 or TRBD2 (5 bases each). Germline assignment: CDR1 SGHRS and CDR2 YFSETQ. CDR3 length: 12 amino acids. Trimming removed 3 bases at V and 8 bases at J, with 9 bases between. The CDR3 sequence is CASSSRGDEQFF. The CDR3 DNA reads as TGCGCCAGCAGCTCGAGGGGAGATGAGCAGTTCTTC.

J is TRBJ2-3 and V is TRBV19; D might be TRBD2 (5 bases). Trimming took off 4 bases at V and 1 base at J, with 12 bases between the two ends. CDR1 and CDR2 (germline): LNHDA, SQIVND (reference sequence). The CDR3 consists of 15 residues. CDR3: CASSRGGPRTDTQYF. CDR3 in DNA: TGTGCCAGTAGTAGAGGAGGACCCCGCACAGATACGCAGTATTTT.

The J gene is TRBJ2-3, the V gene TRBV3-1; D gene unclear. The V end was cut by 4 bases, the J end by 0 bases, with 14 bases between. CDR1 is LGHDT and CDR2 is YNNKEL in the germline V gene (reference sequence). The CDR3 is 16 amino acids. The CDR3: CASSPQTPSSTDTQYF. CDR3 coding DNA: TGTGCCAGCAGCCCTCAGACACCTTCTAGCACAGATACGCAGTATTTT.

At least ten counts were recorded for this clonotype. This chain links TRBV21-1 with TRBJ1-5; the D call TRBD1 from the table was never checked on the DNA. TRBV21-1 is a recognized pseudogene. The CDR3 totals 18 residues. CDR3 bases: TGTGCCAGCAGCAAACGGAAAGGGGGGGATAGTTGCAATCAGCCCCAGCATTTT. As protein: CASSKRKGGDSCNQPQHF.

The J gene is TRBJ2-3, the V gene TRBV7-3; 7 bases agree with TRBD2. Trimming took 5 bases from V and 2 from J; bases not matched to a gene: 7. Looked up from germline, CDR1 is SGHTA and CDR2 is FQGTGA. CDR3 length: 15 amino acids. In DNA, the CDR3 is TGTGCCAGCAGCCTTCAGCGGGGCTTCACAGATACGCAGTATTTT. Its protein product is CASSLQRGFTDTQYF.

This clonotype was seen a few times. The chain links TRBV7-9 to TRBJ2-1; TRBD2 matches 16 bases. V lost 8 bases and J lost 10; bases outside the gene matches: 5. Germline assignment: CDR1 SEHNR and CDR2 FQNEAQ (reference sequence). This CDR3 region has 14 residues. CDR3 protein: CASDGTSGRGEQFF. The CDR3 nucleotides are TGTGCCAGCGACGGGACTAGCGGGAGGGGCGAGCAGTTCTTC.